Described below is a single TCR beta chain sequence and its context. No antigen is known for it. The data belong to a study of blood T cells in healthy people across ages. Study outcomes and limitations: In older individuals, TCR beta diversity per million T cells was lower, falling roughly linearly with age. Fewer expanded clones and more diversity marked long-lived versus aged donors.

Trimming took 4 bases from V and 8 from J; bases not matched to a gene: 6. CDR3 length equals 13 residues. From germline, CDR1 is DFQATT and CDR2 SNEGSKA (reference sequence). Researchers isolated at least 7 million PBMCs per sample. Through a sample-barcoded 5' primer and a J-beta primer mix, a second PCR was run for roughly 7 to 12 cycles. No fewer than 3 million CDR3-containing paired-end reads came from each sample. TCRdb re-derived calls from the 5' RACE reads in MiXCR, one entry per CDR3 protein. The sample includes 650,000 to 1,000,000 distinct CDR3 sequences, less than 60% of them seen just once.

V gene TRBV20-1 combines with J gene TRBJ2-1; 9 bases are shared with TRBD1. The clonotype comes from a man older than 75 in good health. The sequenced material came from blood. The CDR3 DNA is TGCAGTGCTAACCGGGACAGGGTCGATGAGCAGTTCTTC. It encodes CSANRDRVDEQFF.